This TCR beta chain was sequenced in a study of shared clonotypes between healthy human individuals. Overall study: Researchers assigned three CD4 naive, three CD4 memory, two CD8 naive and one CD8 memory plate to each donor.

Data came from immunoSEQ multiplex PCR; TCRdb stores just in-frame clones and leaves some out. The sample has over a million clones, about 75% seen once. There were only Caucasian adults among the donors, and all lived in Nashville, Tennessee. A CD45RA-negative memory subset and a CD45RA+ naive subset were separated from the CD4+ cells. The V segment lost 7 bases and the J segment 8 bases; nucleotides outside the gene matches: 9. Germline V gives CDR1 GTSNPN, CDR2 SVGIG (reference sequence). This CDR3 spans 12 amino acids. The specimen sequenced was memory CD4+ T cells sorted from blood. Sample subset: CD45RA-negative fraction. The sequence came from a man aged 18 to 29 in good health. The chain carries TRBV30 and TRBJ1-1, with TRBD1 matching 8 bases. This chain's CDR3 is CASRTGRLEAFF. The DNA for the CDR3 is TGTGCCTCCCGGACAGGGAGGTTAGAAGCTTTCTTT.